Described below is a single T cell receptor (beta chain) sequence and its context. The record originates from a study of blood T cell repertoires in COVID-19. This CDR3 is built from 15 residues. The germline gives CDR1 SGHNT, CDR2 YYREEE (reference sequence). Between the trimmed V and J ends, which lost 1 base and 4 bases, there was a span of 14 bases. Generated by immunoSEQ multiplex PCR, the TCRdb table keeps only in-frame clones and is missing some. The data hold about 53,000 clones, with 81% observed a single time. Sequenced input: peripheral blood. This chain links TRBV5-4 with TRBJ1-2; D gene uncertain. This receptor was identified in a woman of 80 years or more with COVID-19, enrolled during active disease. CDR3 amino acids: CASSLPLGGSYGYTF. DNA of the CDR3: TGTGCCAGCAGCTTGCCCCTGGGAGGTTCCTATGGCTACACCTTC.